This T cell receptor beta chain was found in a study of T-cell reconstitution after alpha-beta-depleted transplantation in children. Unique molecular identifiers were used to barcode this TCRbeta library. One entry per CDR3 protein results from TCRdb running MiXCR on the PCR reads. The sample carries 200,000 to 300,000 distinct CDR3 sequences, about 26% recorded once. A few counts support this clonotype. The antigen is unknown. Study observations and caveats: Some patients owed their high day-60 TCRbeta diversity to surviving recipient T cells and thymic progenitors. From newly produced T cells came most of the T-cell counts and diversity one year after transplant.

This receptor was taken from a girl aged 2-10 years with Fanconi anemia, due to receive a stem cell transplant. The sequenced sample was PBMCs, obtained before TCRalphabeta/CD19-depleted stem cell transplant.

Here the CDR3 DNA reads TGTGCCAGCAGCCCACTGGCTCCTCTAGCGGGGGTATCCTACGAGCAGTACTTC. Amino acids: CASSPLAPLAGVSYEQYF. The chain is built from TRBV6-5 and TRBJ2-7, with 10 bases aligning to TRBD2. The germline CDR1 and CDR2 sequences are MNHEY and SVGAGI. V shed 6 bases, J shed 1 base, and the junction held 15 bases outside the gene matches. The CDR3 extends over 18 amino acids.